The rows below give T cell receptor beta chains drawn from one sample of a study of T cells in narcolepsy. TCRdb's table, derived via immunoSEQ multiplex PCR, lists solely in-frame clones and lacks some. Of 25,000 to 30,000 clones in the sample, 70% to 80% were seen once. The specimen was CD45RA- memory CD4+ T cells from PBMCs. Source of these receptors: a human donor with narcolepsy. The CDR3 runs from the conserved cysteine through the conserved F or W. The D gene is left open where the match is weak. Clone size is given for some rows only: seen once, a few or many times, or a class if the clone is expanded.

d_gene,j_gene,v_gene,abundance,CDR3aa,CDR3nt
NA,TRBJ1-6,TRBV4-1,NA,CASSQRGTTSSYNSPLHF,TGCGCCAGCAGCCAAAGGGGGACTACGAGCTCCTATAATTCACCCCTCCACTTT
TRBD1,TRBJ2-1,TRBV7-8,NA,CASSPSGTGALNEQFF,TGTGCCAGCAGCCCTTCCGGGACAGGGGCCTTAAATGAGCAGTTCTTC
NA,TRBJ1-1,TRBV13,few,CASSLLNTEAFF,TGTGCCAGCAGCTTATTGAACACTGAAGCTTTCTTT
NA,TRBJ1-3,TRBV19,NA,CASIPTGGGSGNTIYF,TGTGCCAGTATTCCGACAGGTGGTGGATCTGGAAACACCATATATTTT
TRBD1,TRBJ2-7,TRBV6-6,NA,CASSRQTGTYEQYF,TGTGCCAGCAGCCGGCAGACAGGGACGTACGAGCAGTACTTC
TRBD2,TRBJ2-3,TRBV5-1,NA,CASSTSGGDTDTQYF,TGCGCCAGCAGCACGAGCGGGGGCGACACAGATACGCAGTATTTT
NA,TRBJ1-2,TRBV12-5,few,CASGLFQGDGYTF,TGTGCTAGTGGTTTGTTCCAGGGAGATGGCTACACCTTC
NA,TRBJ2-1,TRBV12-5,NA,CASAQGQFNEQFF,TGTGCTAGTGCCCAAGGACAGTTCAATGAGCAGTTCTTC
NA,TRBJ2-7,TRBV7-9,few,CASSPIIEQYF,TGTGCCAGCAGCCCCATAATAGAGCAGTACTTC
NA,TRBJ2-6,TRBV15,NA,CATSTGSGANVLTF,TGTGCCACCAGCACAGGGTCCGGGGCCAACGTCCTGACTTTC
TRBD2,TRBJ2-3,TRBV7-3,NA,CASSSSGDTDTQYF,TGTGCCAGCAGCTCGAGCGGGGACACAGATACGCAGTATTTT
TRBD2,TRBJ2-6,TRBV5-8,NA,CASSWRGAAGANVLTF,TGTGCCAGCTCCTGGCGGGGGGCTGCTGGGGCCAACGTCCTGACTTTC
NA,TRBJ2-4,TRBV6-5,few,CASSPIGGIQYF,TGTGCCAGCAGCCCGATAGGTGGCATTCAGTACTTC
NA,TRBJ2-1,TRBV7-9,NA,CASRFLPQGDNEQFF,TGTGCCAGCAGATTCCTCCCTCAGGGAGACAATGAGCAGTTCTTC
NA,TRBJ1-6,TRBV10-3,NA,CAISVGQDNSPLHF,TGTGCCATCAGTGTGGGACAAGATAATTCACCCCTCCACTTT
TRBD1,TRBJ1-2,TRBV5-4,once,CATGTAHGYTF,TGTGCCACCGGGACAGCCCATGGCTACACCTTC
NA,TRBJ1-1,TRBV30,few,CAWSETGTPNTEAFF,TGTGCCTGGAGTGAGACCGGGACACCCAACACTGAAGCTTTCTTT
TRBD1,TRBJ1-1,TRBV7-2,NA,CASSLDRGQRTEAFF,TGTGCCAGCAGCTTAGACCGGGGACAGCGCACTGAAGCTTTCTTT
NA,TRBJ1-3,TRBV2,few,CASSEVGTISGNTIYF,TGTGCCAGCAGTGAAGTGGGGACGATCTCTGGAAACACCATATATTTT
NA,TRBJ2-1,TRBV11-3,few,CASSLVLRDEQFF,TGTGCCAGCAGCTTAGTCTTGAGGGATGAGCAGTTCTTC
NA,TRBJ1-1,TRBV7-9,NA,CASSLEQGRNTEAFF,TGTGCCAGCAGCTTAGAGCAGGGGAGGAACACTGAAGCTTTCTTT
NA,TRBJ2-7,TRBV6-1,once,CASTSTGYPYEQYF,TGTGCCAGCACTTCGACAGGATACCCCTACGAGCAGTACTTC
TRBD1,TRBJ1-2,TRBV5-1,NA,CASSSTGDWYGYTF,TGCGCCAGCAGCTCTACAGGGGATTGGTATGGCTACACCTTC
NA,TRBJ2-1,TRBV9,NA,CASTTLRDNEQFF,TGTGCCAGCACCACTCTCCGGGACAATGAGCAGTTCTTC
TRBD1,TRBJ1-1,TRBV6-5,NA,CASSSDRVEAFF,TGTGCCAGCAGTTCGGACAGGGTGGAAGCTTTCTTT
TRBD2,TRBJ2-7,TRBV9,NA,CASSAGLAGIYEQYF,TGTGCCAGCAGCGCGGGACTAGCGGGGATCTACGAGCAGTACTTC
NA,TRBJ1-5,TRBV4-2,few,CASSQEGQPQHF,TGTGCCAGCAGCCAAGAAGGGCAGCCCCAGCATTTT
TRBD1,TRBJ1-2,TRBV5-1,NA,CASSLGTAHYGYTF,TGCGCCAGCAGCTTAGGGACAGCTCACTATGGCTACACCTTC
TRBD2,TRBJ2-5,TRBV7-3,NA,CASSLTRTSPETQYF,TGTGCCAGCAGCTTAACGCGGACTAGCCCAGAGACCCAGTACTTC
NA,TRBJ2-7,TRBV6-1,NA,CASSASGFYRGEQYF,TGTGCCAGCAGTGCATCAGGGTTTTACAGAGGCGAGCAGTACTTC